The source of this T cell receptor beta chain is a study of blood T cell repertoires in COVID-19 (dated by TCRdb to 2020 to 2021). In the study overall: Samples from collaborators originated in the United States, Italy and Spain and spanned both the acute and convalescent phases of COVID-19. The prospective study material was composed of cDNA or gDNA derived from T cells, B-cell-depleted T cells, or PBMCs. The dataset comprised deeply sampled blood TCRbeta repertoires from subjects exposed to, actively infected with, or recovered from COVID-19. A freely available public database, intended as a resource for researchers studying the immune response to SARS-CoV-2, is where the repertoires were released. Samples came from the ongoing ImmuneRACE study (first 160 participants) plus 1,254 subjects from 6 global collaborators. A de-identified subject ID, COVID-19 status, age in years and sex were almost always included in the sample metadata. Where available, HLA class I and class II types were obtained from metadata supplied by the sample provider rather than from assay-based typing. The investigation overall reported the following: How much clinical and demographic metadata was included differed by source and by participant, and the metadata was provided uncurated.

Each collaborating institution followed its own protocols to collect whole blood in K2EDTA tubes. Collaborator samples were shipped for TCRbeta analysis as frozen whole blood, isolated PBMCs, or DNA extracted from either sample type. The CDR3 starts with the cysteine, ends with the phenylalanine, and has 13 residues. Only CDR3 DNA is held: 39 bases, read in frame from base 1. The germline V gene gives CDR1 as SGDLS and CDR2 as YYNGEE. Trimming takes 4 bases from V and 8 bases from J, and the germline ends sit 14 bases apart. TCRbeta CDR3 regions were amplified from genomic DNA using the immunoSEQ Assay, a bias-controlled multiplex PCR. In the paper's pipeline: The number of nucleated cells in each sample was estimated from the amplification of reference gene primers within the assay. To quantify the absolute abundance of each unique TCRbeta CDR3 rearrangement, sequence reads were collapsed and filtered. For each sample, productive Simpson clonality was calculated as the square root of Simpson's diversity index over productive rearrangements. The source is immuneACCESS, and TCRdb retained only in-frame sequences with V and J called. Part of the clones is not carried over; for the studies checked, unresolved V genes explain less than half of this, and the remainder is unexplained. The V and J calls and clone size are taken from that table; D and trimming were inferred from the DNA. Counted in this sample were more than 400,000 clones; approximately 83% of them appeared once. The ten largest clones capture roughly 3.1% of the sample.

Comments on this clone: Its cognate antigen has yet to be identified. Per-base qualities were not stored, and no clone one base away is much larger.

Recombination connected TRBV9 to TRBJ2-3; 6 matching bases give a weak D call of TRBD1. The sample comprised peripheral blood. The source of this sequence is a human donor in a cohort sampled during active COVID-19. The sequenced DNA is TGTGCCAGCAGCCTTCCACAGGGATCTACGCAGTATTTT. This sequence encodes CASSLPQGSTQYF.